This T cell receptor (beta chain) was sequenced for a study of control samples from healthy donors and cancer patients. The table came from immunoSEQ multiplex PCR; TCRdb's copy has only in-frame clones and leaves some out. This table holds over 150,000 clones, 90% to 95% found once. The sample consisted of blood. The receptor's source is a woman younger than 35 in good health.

The DNA of the CDR3 is TGTGCCAGCAGCGTAGATAGGACAATCGGGGAGCTGTTTTTT. Protein sequence: CASSVDRTIGELFF. The V gene is TRBV9, the J gene TRBJ2-2; possible D gene TRBD1, 5 bases. Trimming removed 0 bases at V and 7 bases at J, with 10 bases between. This CDR3 is 14 amino acids long. Germline CDR1 SGDLS, CDR2 YYNGEE.